This is a list of T cell receptor beta chains from one sample in a study of cytomegalovirus exposure and HLA in healthy donors. Clones were read by immunoSEQ multiplex PCR, and TCRdb kept only the in-frame ones, dropping some. Of some 220,000 clones listed, about 85% are singletons. Sample: PBMCs. The receptors derive from a girl aged 2 to 9 in good health and CMV-seronegative. The CDR3 runs from the conserved cysteine through the conserved F or W. The D gene is left open where the match is weak. Part of the rows lack a size; the others show once, few, many or a class for expanded clones.

abundance: few; v_gene: TRBV19; d_gene: -; j_gene: TRBJ2-2; CDR3nt: TGTGCCAGTAGTATGGAGGGTCGGAACACCGGGGAGCTGTTTTTT; CDR3aa: CASSMEGRNTGELFF
abundance: -; v_gene: TRBV5-4; d_gene: -; j_gene: TRBJ1-2; CDR3nt: TGTGCCAGCAGCTTGGAAAGCCCCGGTCGACTTAACTATGGCTACACCTTC; CDR3aa: CASSLESPGRLNYGYTF
abundance: -; v_gene: TRBV27; d_gene: -; j_gene: TRBJ2-2; CDR3nt: TGTGCCAGCAGTTTTGTGGGGCGCTATAACACCGGGGAGCTGTTTTTT; CDR3aa: CASSFVGRYNTGELFF
abundance: -; v_gene: TRBV7-2; d_gene: TRBD1; j_gene: TRBJ2-1; CDR3nt: TGTGCCAGCAGCTTAGCGGGGACAGTTAGCTACAATGAGCAGTTCTTC; CDR3aa: CASSLAGTVSYNEQFF
abundance: -; v_gene: TRBV5-4; d_gene: -; j_gene: TRBJ2-3; CDR3nt: TGTGCCAGCAGCCTTGCGGATACGCAGTATTTT; CDR3aa: CASSLADTQYF
abundance: once; v_gene: TRBV18; d_gene: TRBD1; j_gene: TRBJ2-1; CDR3nt: TGTGTGGGACCGGGACAGGGGGACAATGAGCAGTTCTTC; CDR3aa: CVGPGQGDNEQFF
abundance: few; v_gene: TRBV5-1; d_gene: -; j_gene: TRBJ1-4; CDR3nt: TGCGCCAGCAGCTTGAAGGAGTTTGAAAAACTGTTTTTT; CDR3aa: CASSLKEFEKLFF
abundance: once; v_gene: TRBV5-1; d_gene: TRBD2; j_gene: TRBJ2-5; CDR3nt: TGCGCCAGCAGCCGTACTAGCGCCGGGGGAGAGACCCAGTACTTC; CDR3aa: CASSRTSAGGETQYF
abundance: -; v_gene: TRBV15; d_gene: TRBD1; j_gene: TRBJ2-7; CDR3nt: TGTGCCACCAAGCAGACTTTACAGGGGCGCGAGCAGTACTTC; CDR3aa: CATKQTLQGREQYF
abundance: few; v_gene: TRBV5-1; d_gene: TRBD1; j_gene: TRBJ2-7; CDR3nt: TGCGCCAGCAGCTTGACAGGGGGCTACGAGCAGTACTTC; CDR3aa: CASSLTGGYEQYF
abundance: -; v_gene: TRBV11-2; d_gene: TRBD2; j_gene: TRBJ2-7; CDR3nt: TGTGCCAGCACCCCGGGACTAGCATCCTACGAGCAGTACTTC; CDR3aa: CASTPGLASYEQYF
abundance: -; v_gene: TRBV5-3; d_gene: TRBD1; j_gene: TRBJ2-4; CDR3nt: TGTGCCAGAAGCTTGGCGGATCGGACAGGGGCCCCCAAAAACATTCAGTACTTC; CDR3aa: CARSLADRTGAPKNIQYF
abundance: -; v_gene: TRBV5-6; d_gene: -; j_gene: TRBJ1-5; CDR3nt: TGTGCCAGCAGCTTGAGCCAGGATCAGCCCCAGCATTTT; CDR3aa: CASSLSQDQPQHF
abundance: few; v_gene: TRBV5-6; d_gene: TRBD2; j_gene: TRBJ2-3; CDR3nt: TGTGCCAGCGGCCGGACTTGGACTAGTAAGACAGATACGCAGTATTTT; CDR3aa: CASGRTWTSKTDTQYF
abundance: -; v_gene: TRBV9; d_gene: -; j_gene: TRBJ2-7; CDR3nt: TGTGCCAGCAGCGCAACTAGTCGCTCCTACGAGCAGTACTTC; CDR3aa: CASSATSRSYEQYF
abundance: -; v_gene: TRBV6-1; d_gene: TRBD1; j_gene: TRBJ1-2; CDR3nt: TGTGCCAGCACCCGGGGGGGGACAGGGTATGGCTACACCTTC; CDR3aa: CASTRGGTGYGYTF
abundance: -; v_gene: TRBV30; d_gene: TRBD1; j_gene: TRBJ2-7; CDR3nt: TGTGCCTGGACGACGGGACAGGGGTCCTACGAGCAGTACTTC; CDR3aa: CAWTTGQGSYEQYF
abundance: -; v_gene: TRBV30; d_gene: TRBD2; j_gene: TRBJ2-5; CDR3nt: TGTGCCTGGATCCCTAGCGGCCTCCAAGAGACCCAGTACTTC; CDR3aa: CAWIPSGLQETQYF
abundance: -; v_gene: TRBV19; d_gene: TRBD1; j_gene: TRBJ1-6; CDR3nt: TGTGCCAGTACTATAGGGACAGGGGTCAATTCACCCCTCCACTTT; CDR3aa: CASTIGTGVNSPLHF
abundance: few; v_gene: TRBV5-1; d_gene: -; j_gene: TRBJ2-5; CDR3nt: TGCGCCAGCAGCTTCGTGGGGGGGCCAGGGGAGACCCAGTACTTC; CDR3aa: CASSFVGGPGETQYF
abundance: -; v_gene: TRBV5-1; d_gene: -; j_gene: TRBJ1-1; CDR3nt: TGCGCCAGCAGCTTGAGGGCACTAAAGGGAGGGGCAATGAACACTGAAGCTTTCTTT; CDR3aa: CASSLRALKGGAMNTEAFF
abundance: -; v_gene: TRBV18; d_gene: -; j_gene: TRBJ2-7; CDR3nt: TGTGCCAGCTCACCACCGGGGGGAACCTACGAGCAGTACTTC; CDR3aa: CASSPPGGTYEQYF
abundance: -; v_gene: TRBV7-3; d_gene: -; j_gene: TRBJ1-2; CDR3nt: TGTGCCAGCAGCTTAGGGCAGGGATATGGCTACACCTTC; CDR3aa: CASSLGQGYGYTF
abundance: -; v_gene: TRBV5-6; d_gene: TRBD1; j_gene: TRBJ2-2; CDR3nt: TGTGCCAGCAGCCTCCCGACAGGGACCCTGAACACCGGGGAGCTGTTTTTT; CDR3aa: CASSLPTGTLNTGELFF
abundance: -; v_gene: TRBV30; d_gene: -; j_gene: TRBJ2-1; CDR3nt: TGTGCCTGGAGTGAACAGGGCAATGAGCAGTTCTTC; CDR3aa: CAWSEQGNEQFF
abundance: -; v_gene: TRBV6-1; d_gene: -; j_gene: TRBJ2-6; CDR3nt: TGTGCCAGCAGGGCCTCTGGGGCCAACGTCCTGACTTTC; CDR3aa: CASRASGANVLTF
abundance: -; v_gene: TRBV7-3; d_gene: TRBD1; j_gene: TRBJ1-4; CDR3nt: TGTGCCAGCAGCCCAGGACAGGGGATTAATGAAAAACTGTTTTTT; CDR3aa: CASSPGQGINEKLFF
abundance: -; v_gene: TRBV27; d_gene: -; j_gene: TRBJ2-4; CDR3nt: TGTGCCAGCAGTAGGGGTGGCAAAAACATTCAGTACTTC; CDR3aa: CASSRGGKNIQYF
abundance: -; v_gene: TRBV7-9; d_gene: TRBD1; j_gene: TRBJ2-6; CDR3nt: TGTTCCAGCAGCTTAGTCGGACAGGGGGCTGCTGGGGCCAACGTCCTGACTTTC; CDR3aa: CSSSLVGQGAAGANVLTF
abundance: once; v_gene: TRBV6-1; d_gene: -; j_gene: TRBJ1-4; CDR3nt: TGTGCCAGCAGTGAATTCGCGGTCCGTGAAAAACTGTTTTTT; CDR3aa: CASSEFAVREKLFF
abundance: -; v_gene: TRBV5-6; d_gene: TRBD2; j_gene: TRBJ2-3; CDR3nt: TGTGCCAGCAGCTCATGGACTAGCGGGGGTAGCACAGATACGCAGTATTTT; CDR3aa: CASSSWTSGGSTDTQYF
abundance: -; v_gene: TRBV4-1; d_gene: TRBD2; j_gene: TRBJ2-1; CDR3nt: TGCGCCAGCAGCCAAGTAGCGGGAGGGCCCCACAATGAGCAGTTCTTC; CDR3aa: CASSQVAGGPHNEQFF
abundance: -; v_gene: TRBV5-8; d_gene: TRBD2; j_gene: TRBJ2-1; CDR3nt: TGTGCCAGCAGCTTGAGTCAGCGGGGTGAGCAGTTCTTC; CDR3aa: CASSLSQRGEQFF
abundance: few; v_gene: TRBV29-1; d_gene: -; j_gene: TRBJ2-7; CDR3nt: TGCAGCGTTGAACATCAGGGAGGCGAGCAGTACTTC; CDR3aa: CSVEHQGGEQYF
abundance: -; v_gene: TRBV29-1; d_gene: -; j_gene: TRBJ2-6; CDR3nt: TGCAGCGTTGATCAGGCTGGGGCCAACGTCCTGACTTTC; CDR3aa: CSVDQAGANVLTF
abundance: -; v_gene: TRBV6-5; d_gene: -; j_gene: TRBJ1-5; CDR3nt: TGTGCCAGCAGGCTAGGACAGCCCGATCAGCCCCAGCATTTT; CDR3aa: CASRLGQPDQPQHF
abundance: -; v_gene: TRBV11-2; d_gene: TRBD2; j_gene: TRBJ2-3; CDR3nt: TGTGCCAGCAGCTTAGAAGGTTGGCCTAGCGGGTCTGGCACAGATACGCAGTATTTT; CDR3aa: CASSLEGWPSGSGTDTQYF
abundance: -; v_gene: TRBV5-6; d_gene: -; j_gene: TRBJ2-2; CDR3nt: TGTGCCAGCAGCCGCCGGGACATCGACACCGGGGAGCTGTTTTTT; CDR3aa: CASSRRDIDTGELFF
abundance: -; v_gene: TRBV27; d_gene: -; j_gene: TRBJ2-3; CDR3nt: TGTGCCAGCAGCTGGACAGTTACAGATACGCAGTATTTT; CDR3aa: CASSWTVTDTQYF
abundance: -; v_gene: TRBV5-1; d_gene: -; j_gene: TRBJ2-4; CDR3nt: TGCGCCAGCAGCGCACAGGGAGCCAAAAACATTCAGTACTTC; CDR3aa: CASSAQGAKNIQYF
abundance: once; v_gene: TRBV5-1; d_gene: TRBD1; j_gene: TRBJ1-1; CDR3nt: TGCGCCAGCAGCTTGGCAGGGACAGGGAACACTGAAGCTTTCTTT; CDR3aa: CASSLAGTGNTEAFF
abundance: -; v_gene: TRBV5-1; d_gene: -; j_gene: TRBJ2-5; CDR3nt: TGCGCCAGCAGCTTGGCGGCCACAGGGCTGATGGAGACCCAGTACTTC; CDR3aa: CASSLAATGLMETQYF
abundance: -; v_gene: TRBV7-6; d_gene: -; j_gene: TRBJ2-2; CDR3nt: TGTGCCAGCAGCTTTCTGGGGGGGCAAGGCGGGGAGCTGTTTTTT; CDR3aa: CASSFLGGQGGELFF
abundance: -; v_gene: TRBV5-1; d_gene: -; j_gene: TRBJ1-4; CDR3nt: TGCGCCAGCAGCTCGACTACAGAGCGGGAGGAAAAACTGTTTTTT; CDR3aa: CASSSTTEREEKLFF
abundance: -; v_gene: TRBV4-1; d_gene: -; j_gene: TRBJ2-2; CDR3nt: TGCGCCAGCAGCGTTTATGTGATTACGGGAGACGGCGGGGAGCTGTTTTTT; CDR3aa: CASSVYVITGDGGELFF
abundance: -; v_gene: TRBV5-1; d_gene: TRBD2; j_gene: TRBJ2-7; CDR3nt: TGCGCCAGCAGCTTGGGACTAGCGGGGTTGTCCTACGAGCAGTACTTC; CDR3aa: CASSLGLAGLSYEQYF